These T cell receptor beta chains were read from a single sample in a study of cytomegalovirus exposure and HLA in healthy donors. Sequencing used immunoSEQ multiplex PCR; TCRdb keeps in-frame clones, though not all of them. The sample comprises roughly 200,000 clones, approximately 82% of which are singletons, and approximately 0.62% rests with the top ten. Sequencing input: PBMCs. All receptors derive from a woman between 35 and 50 years old in good health and CMV-seronegative. Each CDR3 is given with its conserved first and last residue. Where a row states a size, it is once, few, many or the class of an expanded clone; other rows omit it.

V gene,J gene,CDR3 length,clone size,CDR3 protein
TRBV5-6,TRBJ2-1,16,few,CASSLDPLQVYNEQFF
TRBV9,TRBJ1-1,13,.,CASSVEGVGGAFF
TRBV7-8,TRBJ1-3,16,.,CASSLVGGPSGNTIYF
TRBV20-1,TRBJ1-1,11,.,CSAQGHYGAFF
TRBV7-2,TRBJ1-5,14,.,CASSSAWTDQPQHF
TRBV2,TRBJ2-7,12,.,CASRGSDYEQYF
TRBV7-2,TRBJ2-3,16,.,CASSLARTSGGDTQYF
TRBV10-2,TRBJ1-4,13,.,CASSFQGGEKLFF
TRBV9,TRBJ2-4,16,.,CASSVGLAGGRDIQYF
TRBV30,TRBJ2-5,13,.,CACNPGFQETQYF
TRBV5-4,TRBJ1-1,14,.,CASNRPGRDTEAFF
TRBV2,TRBJ1-1,15,.,CASRDRDRVNTEAFF
TRBV28,TRBJ2-7,14,.,CASSYTGDSYEQYF
TRBV5-8,TRBJ2-7,14,.,CASSSGLAGFAGHF
TRBV7-9,TRBJ2-5,17,.,CASSLLIRRGGGETQYF
TRBV10-2,TRBJ2-7,12,.,CASRYTTYEQYF
TRBV11-3,TRBJ1-1,15,.,CASSLEWTGVPEAFF
TRBV6-6,TRBJ1-2,16,.,CASTSLGRARQNGYTF
TRBV7-3,TRBJ2-7,15,.,CASSLKPGQTYEQYF
TRBV19,TRBJ1-2,13,.,CASSIQGQGGYTF
TRBV5-5,TRBJ2-5,16,.,CASSDQRIGGAETQYF
TRBV25-1,TRBJ2-3,15,.,CASSGSDRGYGEQYF
TRBV6-5,TRBJ1-5,13,.,CASSRGGGQPQHF
TRBV7-9,TRBJ2-3,14,.,CASSLGLAGDTQYF
TRBV5-1,TRBJ2-3,16,.,CASSLVGGLSTDTQYF
TRBV10-1,TRBJ2-7,18,.,CASSDHLTGGPVRSEQYF
TRBV6-5,TRBJ2-6,15,.,CASRERGLGANVLTF
TRBV5-1,TRBJ1-5,13,few,CASSQDSNQPQHF
TRBV29-1,TRBJ2-2,12,.,CSVAGYTGELFF
TRBV7-2,TRBJ1-1,17,.,CASSRVPGQGFRTEAFF
TRBV30,TRBJ1-6,13,.,CAWDRGSNSPLHF
TRBV27,TRBJ1-2,14,.,CASSLSASSYGYTF
TRBV5-1,TRBJ2-3,14,.,CASSPARQGDTQYF
TRBV7-2,TRBJ1-1,13,.,CASSFSRNTEAFF
TRBV5-6,TRBJ2-2,16,.,CASSSPDRGWTGELFF
TRBV4-1,.,17,.,CASSQEPLAGSSYEQYF
TRBV27,TRBJ2-7,14,.,CASSSQTGLYEQYF
TRBV19,TRBJ2-3,14,once,CASSITPRRDTQYF
TRBV6-1,TRBJ2-7,13,.,CASSELTAYEQYF
TRBV6-5,TRBJ1-4,15,.,CASRTYIGGNEKLFF
TRBV7-2,TRBJ2-5,13,few,CASSGTGQETQYF
TRBV4-1,TRBJ1-1,14,.,CASSQVLGGTEAFF
TRBV4-2,TRBJ2-7,13,few,CASSLRDNNEQYF
TRBV9,TRBJ1-1,13,.,CASSLYQGTEAFF
TRBV28,TRBJ1-2,14,once,CASSSGTDNYGYTF
TRBV5-1,TRBJ2-5,15,.,CASSRDRGRGETQYF
TRBV28,TRBJ1-2,14,.,CASSPTGQIYGYTF
TRBV18,TRBJ1-5,17,.,CASSPDRGHYRNQPQHF
TRBV6-1,TRBJ2-4,16,.,CASSESPSAAKNIQYF
TRBV9,TRBJ2-7,20,.,CASSVGLTRLAGGLIYEQYF
TRBV5-4,TRBJ2-7,16,.,CASSLLTSGPSYEQYF
TRBV4-1,TRBJ1-5,16,.,CASSPRHLGRNQPQHF
TRBV5-1,TRBJ2-1,14,.,CASTLTSAHNEQFF